The sequence of this TCR beta chain was determined in a study of T cells after posttransplantation cyclophosphamide. To note about this clone: Its antigen is currently unknown.

The CDR3 consists of 17 residues. Germline V gene sequence: CDR1 MGHRA, CDR2 YSYEKL. The trim removed 3 bases at V and 2 bases at J, leaving 6 bases unmatched. General study points: Donor CD8+ memory clones often dominated recipient blood repertoires at later times.

Sequencing used immunoSEQ multiplex PCR; TCRdb keeps in-frame clones, though not all of them. The repertoire holds around 43,000 clones, around nine tenths seen once, with 2.5% to 4% in the top ten. The sequence was obtained from a woman in her 50s in good health and a related stem cell transplant donor. Specimen: PBMCs. J is TRBJ1-3 and V is TRBV4-1; 11 nucleotides agree with TRBD1. In nucleotides, the CDR3 is TGCGCCAGCAGCCAGGACGGACAGGGGGCGACTGGAAACACCATATATTTT. As protein: CASSQDGQGATGNTIYF.